Presented here are 13 T cell receptor beta chains from one specimen sequenced in a study of cytomegalovirus exposure and HLA in healthy donors. The PCR was carried out with 60 Vbeta primers and 13 Jbeta primers. TCRdb keeps only in-frame clones here, not all; method: immunoSEQ multiplex PCR. The table has 80,000 to 95,000 clones, over 65% seen once. Material for sequencing was PBMCs. The receptors were sampled from a woman younger than 30 in good health and CMV-seropositive.

V is TRBV7-2 and J is TRBJ1-5, with 11 nucleotides matching TRBD1. CDR1 is SGHTA, CDR2 FQGNSA, per germline. Germline trimming cut 4 bases from V and 8 bases from J; bases unmatched to any gene: 4. The CDR3 runs 14 residues. In DNA, the CDR3 is TGTGCCAGCAGCTCTGGACAGGGGGCAAAGCCCCAGCATTTT. As protein: CASSSGQGAKPQHF. The variable domain in full, completed from reference TRBV7-2 and TRBJ1-5, reads GAGVSQSPSNKVTEKGKDVELRCDPISGHTALYWYRQSLGQGLEFLIYFQGNSAPDKSGLPSDRFSAERTGGSVSTLTIQRTQQEDSAVYLCASSSGQGAKPQHFGDGTRLSIL.

DNA for the CDR3: TGTGCCAGCAGTCGACAGGTTTACTCCTACGAGCAGTACTTC. Its protein is CASSRQVYSYEQYF. The rearrangement uses TRBV6-5 and TRBJ2-7, with D possibly TRBD1 on 6 matching bases. V was trimmed by 5 bases and J by 0 bases, leaving 11 bases between them. Germline loops: CDR1 MNHEY, CDR2 SVGAGI. CDR3 size: 14 residues.

A remark on this clone: Other DNA sequences of this sample code for an identical CDR3. The genes are TRBV27 and TRBJ2-5; D is unclear. V was trimmed by 4 bases and J by 2 bases, leaving 8 bases between them. The CDR3 extends over 13 amino acids. Looked up from germline, CDR1 is MNHEY and CDR2 is SMNVEV (reference sequence). CDR3 protein: CASSSRWQETQYF. In DNA form, the CDR3 reads TGTGCCAGCAGTTCGAGGTGGCAAGAGACCCAGTACTTC.

The V call is TRBV6-4, the J call TRBJ2-1; 8 nucleotides agree with TRBD1. Germline V lookup: CDR1 MRHNA, CDR2 SNTAGT. The length of the CDR3 is 13 residues. With 9 bases clipped from V and 6 bases from J, the junction kept 7 bases outside the gene matches. In nucleotides, the CDR3 is TGTGCCAGTTCGGACAGGGAGTCCAATGAGCAGTTCTTC. Protein product: CASSDRESNEQFF.

This clone was counted a few times. The chain couples TRBV7-9 to TRBJ1-4, with D perhaps matching TRBD1 (5 bases). Trimming cost V 8 bases and J 6 bases, with 19 bases left between them. CDR1 is SEHNR, CDR2 FQNEAQ, per germline (reference sequence). The CDR3 runs to 15 residues. The CDR3 reads CASARARGEDEKLFF. CDR3 in DNA: TGTGCCAGCGCCCGTGCGCGGGGGGAGGATGAAAAACTGTTTTTT.

The gene calls are TRBV4-3 and TRBJ2-7; 8 bases are a match to TRBD2. CDR3 length: 16 residues. Trimming cost V 1 base and J 5 bases; bases outside gene matches: 10. Germline CDR1 reads LGHNA; CDR2 reads YSLEER. In DNA, the CDR3 is TGCGCCAGCAGCCAAGCGTCCGGGACTAGAGTTCACGAGCAGTACTTC. It yields the protein CASSQASGTRVHEQYF.

This clone has only one observation. The chain recombines TRBV4-3 with TRBJ2-7; no clear D. This CDR3 spans 13 amino acids. CDR1 is LGHNA and CDR2 is YSLEER in the germline V gene. V gave up 1 base and J gave up 4 bases, with 8 bases separating them. The CDR3 DNA reads as TGCGCCAGCAGCCAAGCCTCGACTTACGAGCAGTACTTC. Protein: CASSQASTYEQYF.

The V and J genes are TRBV7-6 and TRBJ2-1; the match to TRBD1 covers 8 bases. Germline trimming cut 3 bases from V and 8 bases from J; bases unmatched to any gene: 9. This CDR3 is built from 15 residues. Germline assignment: CDR1 SGHVS and CDR2 FNYEAQ. Here the CDR3 reads CASSFGQGGVDEQFF. CDR3 DNA sequence: TGTGCCAGCAGCTTCGGACAGGGTGGCGTGGATGAGCAGTTCTTC.

The chain recombines TRBV2 with TRBJ2-2; 9 nucleotides align to TRBD1. V lost 4 bases and J lost 7; bases outside the gene matches: 13. Germline assignment: CDR1 SNHLY and CDR2 FYNNEI. This CDR3 region has 17 residues. CDR3 bases: TGTGCCAGCAGTGCCGACCTTCACAGGGGGCGAGACGGGGAGCTGTTTTTT. Its protein is CASSADLHRGRDGELFF. Looking up the rest from reference TRBV2 and TRBJ2-2 gives the full variable domain: EPEVTQTPSHQVTQMGQEVILRCVPISNHLYFYWYRQILGQKVEFLVSFYNNEISEKSEIFDDQFSVERPDGSNFTLKIRSTKLEDSAMYFCASSADLHRGRDGELFFGEGSRLTVL.

This clone has only a few counts. The V and J genes are TRBV11-3 and TRBJ1-1; no clear D. Trimming cost V 5 bases and J 0 bases, with 7 bases left between them. Germline V gives CDR1 SGHNT, CDR2 YENEEA. The CDR3 has 13 amino acids. The CDR3 sequence: CASSQNLNTEAFF. In DNA form, the CDR3 reads TGTGCCAGCAGCCAAAACTTGAACACTGAAGCTTTCTTT. Using reference TRBV11-3 and TRBJ1-1 for the parts outside the CDR3, the full variable domain is EAGVVQSPRYKIIEKKQPVAFWCNPISGHNTLYWYLQNLGQGPELLIRYENEEAVDDSQLPKDRFSAERLKGVDSTLKIQPAELGDSAVYLCASSQNLNTEAFFGQGTRLTVV.

The chain recombines TRBV4-1 with TRBJ2-2; D is possibly TRBD2 (5 bases). Germline V gene lookup returns CDR1 MGHRA and CDR2 YSYEKL. This CDR3 spans 11 amino acids. V lost 3 bases, J lost 9 bases, and 5 bases lay in between. CDR3 in DNA: TGCGCCAGCAGCCACGGGAGGGAGCTGTTTTTT. Protein: CASSHGRELFF.

The chain uses TRBV10-1 and TRBJ2-5, with 8 bases lining up with TRBD2. Germline V CDR1 and CDR2: WNHNN, SYGVQD (reference sequence). V dropped 4 bases and J dropped 3; count of bases not matched to a gene: 7. The CDR3 runs 15 residues. The CDR3 nucleotides are TGCGCCAGCAGTGGGGAGGGGCGGGGGGAAGAGACCCAGTACTTC. Translated, it gives CASSGEGRGEETQYF.

The chain is built from TRBV7-2 and TRBJ2-2; D may be TRBD1 (6 bases). CDR1 is SGHTA and CDR2 is FQGNSA in the germline V gene. V was pared by 4 bases and J by 1 base, with 7 bases between. The CDR3 runs to 14 residues. CDR3 in amino acids: CASSSDRNTGELFF. The CDR3 region has the DNA TGTGCCAGCAGCTCGGACAGGAACACCGGGGAGCTGTTTTTT.